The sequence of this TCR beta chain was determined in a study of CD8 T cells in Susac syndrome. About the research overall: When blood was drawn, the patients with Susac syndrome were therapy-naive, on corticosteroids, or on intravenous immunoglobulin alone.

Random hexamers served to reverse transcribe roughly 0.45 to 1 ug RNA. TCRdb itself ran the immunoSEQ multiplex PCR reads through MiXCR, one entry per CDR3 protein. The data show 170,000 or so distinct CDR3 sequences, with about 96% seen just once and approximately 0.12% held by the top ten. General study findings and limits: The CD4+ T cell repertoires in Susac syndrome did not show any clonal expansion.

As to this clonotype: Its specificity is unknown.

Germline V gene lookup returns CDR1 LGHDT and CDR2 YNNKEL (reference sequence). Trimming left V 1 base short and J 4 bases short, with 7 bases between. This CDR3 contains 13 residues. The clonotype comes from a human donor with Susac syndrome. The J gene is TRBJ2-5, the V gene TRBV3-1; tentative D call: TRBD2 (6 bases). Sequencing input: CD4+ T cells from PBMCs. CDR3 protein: CASSQVEGETQYF. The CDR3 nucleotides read TGTGCCAGCAGCCAAGTGGAGGGAGAGACCCAGTACTTC.